The present entry profiles one T cell receptor beta chain with its context. This specimen comes from a study of blood T cell repertoires in COVID-19. Overall study: The analysed material was cDNA or gDNA that came from T cells, B-cell-depleted T cells, or PBMCs.

Per the study methods: Reference gene primer amplification gave nucleated cell count estimates. The data were produced by immunoSEQ multiplex PCR, yet TCRdb's version contains in-frame clones alone and is incomplete. V and J calls and clone size are those listed in that table; D and trimming were worked out from the DNA. The table has about 220,000 clones, about three quarters seen once. The source material was peripheral blood. The sequence was collected from a woman between 70 and 85 years old with acute or convalescent COVID-19.

CDR3 loop: CASSLWPGDTEAFF. DNA of the CDR3: TGTGCCAGCAGCTTGTGGCCGGGGGACACTGAAGCTTTCTTT. The chain has TRBV5-6 and TRBJ1-1; maybe TRBD1 (5 bases). Trimming left V 1 base short and J 3 bases short, with 10 bases between. This CDR3 spans 14 amino acids. In germline, CDR1 is SGHDT, CDR2 YYEEEE. Variable domain in full (rest from reference TRBV5-6 and TRBJ1-1): DAGVTQSPTHLIKTRGQQVTLRCSPKSGHDTVSWYQQALGQGPQFIFQYYEEEERQRGNFPDRFSGHQFPNYSSELNVNALLLGDSALYLCASSLWPGDTEAFFGQGTRLTVV.